The sequence of this T cell receptor beta chain was determined in a study of cytomegalovirus exposure and HLA in healthy donors. This CDR3 is 16 amino acids long. V shed 6 bases and J shed 7 bases, with 22 bases lying between them. Germline CDR1 reads SGHTA; CDR2 reads FQGNSA. Notes on this clone: What it binds is unknown.

Study results and caveats: Equally common other TCR beta chains were less clonally expanded than HLA-associated ones, a later analysis found.

The PCR ran on 60 Vbeta and 13 Jbeta primers. Assay used: immunoSEQ multiplex PCR; TCRdb lists only in-frame clones, some missing. The sample has 90,000 or so clones, roughly 80% seen once; the top ten hold approximately 2%. Sample: PBMCs. J is TRBJ2-1 and V is TRBV7-2; weak D call: TRBD2 (7 bases). The TCR was taken from a boy younger than 18 in good health and CMV-seronegative. The CDR3 is CASSSGGGRARNEQFF. The CDR3 DNA reads TGTGCCAGCAGTTCCGGAGGGGGGAGGGCCCGAAATGAGCAGTTCTTC.